This T cell receptor (beta chain) was sequenced during a study of T cell repertoires in cytomegalovirus infection. Each CDR3 protein gets one entry after TCRdb re-called the reads with MiXCR. The sample shows about 230,000 distinct CDR3 sequences, about 20% of them seen only once. The CDR3 is 13 residues long. CDR1 and CDR2 (germline): SGHTS, YDEGEE. V was pared by 4 bases and J by 8 bases, with 5 bases of the junction left unmatched. The receptor was derived from a human donor in good health (CMV status not recorded). Some clones in this sample may be carry-over from other donors' samples. The material sequenced was CD8+ T cells from PBMCs. The chain is built from TRBV5-8 and TRBJ1-4; 7 positions agree with TRBD1. The CDR3 loop is CASSRGLGEKLFF. CDR3 DNA: TGTGCCAGCAGCAGGGGGCTTGGGGAAAAACTGTTTTTT.